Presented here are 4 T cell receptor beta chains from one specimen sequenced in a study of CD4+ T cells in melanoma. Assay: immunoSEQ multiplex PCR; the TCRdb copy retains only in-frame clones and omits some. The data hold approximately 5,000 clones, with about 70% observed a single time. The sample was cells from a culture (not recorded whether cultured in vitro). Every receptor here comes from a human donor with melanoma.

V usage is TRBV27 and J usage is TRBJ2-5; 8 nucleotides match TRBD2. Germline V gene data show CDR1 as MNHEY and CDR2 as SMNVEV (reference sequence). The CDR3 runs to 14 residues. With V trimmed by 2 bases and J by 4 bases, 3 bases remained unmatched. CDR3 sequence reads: CASSLVGGAETQYF. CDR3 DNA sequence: TGTGCCAGCAGTTTAGTCGGGGGGGCAGAGACCCAGTACTTC.

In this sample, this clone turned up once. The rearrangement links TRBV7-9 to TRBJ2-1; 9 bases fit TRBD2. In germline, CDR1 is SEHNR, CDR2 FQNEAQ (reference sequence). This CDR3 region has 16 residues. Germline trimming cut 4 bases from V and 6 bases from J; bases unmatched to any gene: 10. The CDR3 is CASSSTGGLAFNEQFF. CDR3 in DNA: TGTGCCAGCAGCTCTACTGGGGGACTAGCTTTCAATGAGCAGTTCTTC. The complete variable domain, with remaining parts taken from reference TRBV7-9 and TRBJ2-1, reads DTGVSQNPRHKITKRGQNVTFRCDPISEHNRLYWYRQTLGQGPEFLTYFQNEAQLEKSRLLSDRFSAERPKGSFSTLEIQRTEQGDSAMYLCASSSTGGLAFNEQFFGPGTRLTVL.

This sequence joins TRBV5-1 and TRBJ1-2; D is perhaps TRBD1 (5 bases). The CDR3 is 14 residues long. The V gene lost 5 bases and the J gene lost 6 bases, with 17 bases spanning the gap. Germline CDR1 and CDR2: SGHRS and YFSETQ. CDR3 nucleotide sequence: TGCGCCAGCAGTCTGGGGCAAGTAAGCGATGGCTACACCTTC. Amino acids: CASSLGQVSDGYTF.

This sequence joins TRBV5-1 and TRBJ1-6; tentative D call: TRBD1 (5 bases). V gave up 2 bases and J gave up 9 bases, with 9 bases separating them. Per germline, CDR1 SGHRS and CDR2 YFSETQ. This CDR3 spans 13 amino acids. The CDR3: CASSLSGVSPLHF. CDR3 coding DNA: TGCGCCAGCAGCTTATCGGGGGTTTCACCCCTCCACTTT.